The rows below give T cell receptor beta chains drawn from one sample of a study of T-cell reconstitution after alpha-beta-depleted transplantation in children. TCRdb reprocessed the PCR reads via MiXCR and lists one record per CDR3 protein. The top ten hold 1.1% of the sample, which has hundreds of thousands of distinct CDR3 sequences, about 15% seen once. The specimen was PBMCs from the stem cell graft donor, collected from the stem cell graft. The receptors originated from a human donor who donated a stem cell graft to a child with acute myeloid leukemia. Both conserved end residues are part of each CDR3. D genes are given only for firm matches. Clone size is given for some rows only: seen once, a few or many times, or a class if the clone is expanded.

D gene,V gene,J gene,clone size,CDR3 DNA,CDR3 protein
NA,TRBV20-1,TRBJ1-2,many,TGCAGTGCTAGAGGGACTACAAATAACTATGGCTACACCTTC,CSARGTTNNYGYTF
TRBD1,TRBV20-1,TRBJ2-6,few,TGCAGTGCTGGGGCCGGGACAGGGCACGCTGGGGCCAACGTCCTGACTTTC,CSAGAGTGHAGANVLTF
NA,TRBV29-1,TRBJ1-2,many,TGCAGCGTTGGTGCTGGCTACACCTTC,CSVGAGYTF
NA,TRBV27,TRBJ2-3,NA,TGTGCCAGCAGTTTATCTTTTTTAGGAGGGAGTAGGACAGATACGCAGTATTTT,CASSLSFLGGSRTDTQYF
NA,TRBV25-1,TRBJ2-6,few,TGTGCCAGCACTCCGGGACTGGGCGGCTCTGGGGCCAACGTCCTGACTTTC,CASTPGLGGSGANVLTF
TRBD1,TRBV20-1,TRBJ1-6,many,TGCAGTGCTAGAGCGGGACAGGCAGCTTCACCCCTCCACTTT,CSARAGQAASPLHF
NA,TRBV5-1,TRBJ1-5,NA,TGCGCCAGCAGCTTGGGTCAGAATGATCAGCCCCAGCATTTT,CASSLGQNDQPQHF
TRBD1,TRBV11-2,TRBJ1-4,once,TGTGCCAGCAGCTCACGGCAGGGGGAGGTGGAAAAACTGTTTTTT,CASSSRQGEVEKLFF
NA,TRBV20-1,TRBJ2-1,many,TGCAGTGCGGTCAATACCTTCTACTCCTACAATGAGCAGTTCTTC,CSAVNTFYSYNEQFF
NA,TRBV20-1,TRBJ2-3,few,TGCAGTGCTCTAAACCCTAGCACAGATACGCAGTATTTT,CSALNPSTDTQYF
NA,TRBV7-8,TRBJ2-7,NA,TGTGCCAGCAGCTTAGAAGGCGTCTCTCTCTACGAGCAGTACTTC,CASSLEGVSLYEQYF
NA,TRBV29-1,TRBJ2-7,many,TGCAGCGTTGGGTCGGACAGGGAGGGGGGTGAGCAGTACTTC,CSVGSDREGGEQYF
NA,TRBV20-1,TRBJ1-1,many,TGCAGTGCTGAGGAGGCCGTTTACACTGAAGCTTTCTTT,CSAEEAVYTEAFF
TRBD1,TRBV20-1,TRBJ1-6,many,TGCAGTGCTAGGACAGGGAATTCACCCCTCCACTTT,CSARTGNSPLHF
TRBD1,TRBV5-1,TRBJ2-7,few,TGCGCCAGCAGCTTGGCCCCGGACAGGGAGAGCTACGAGCAGTACTTC,CASSLAPDRESYEQYF
TRBD1,TRBV20-1,TRBJ1-4,many,TGCAGTGCGCAGACAGGGGTTCGGGATAATGAAAAACTGTTTTTT,CSAQTGVRDNEKLFF
TRBD2,TRBV20-1,TRBJ2-1,many,TGCAGTGCTAGAGAAAGCGGGGGGTATGAGCAGTTCTTC,CSARESGGYEQFF
NA,TRBV12-3/TRBV12-4,TRBJ1-1,few,TGTGCCAGCAGCCCTCCTGGGGTGAACACTGAAGCTTTCTTT,CASSPPGVNTEAFF
NA,TRBV20-1,TRBJ2-1,NA,TGCTGTGCTAGAGATTTAACGGAGCCCATATCCTACAATGAGCAGTTCTTC,CCARDLTEPISYNEQFF
NA,TRBV4-2,TRBJ1-1,few,TGTGCCAGCAGCCAGGGGGGAACTCCTGAAGCTTTCTTT,CASSQGGTPEAFF
TRBD1,TRBV12-3/TRBV12-4,TRBJ2-7,few,TGTGCCAGCGGAATAACGGGACAGGGGGCGAGGGAGCAGTACTTC,CASGITGQGAREQYF
NA,TRBV24-1,TRBJ1-5,few,TGTGCCACCAGTGAGGCCGGCGGGCAGCCCCAGCATTTT,CATSEAGGQPQHF
TRBD2,TRBV5-1,TRBJ2-3,NA,TGCGCCAGCAGCTTGGCCGGGAGCGGGGGTAGTCCAGATACGCAGTATTTT,CASSLAGSGGSPDTQYF
NA,TRBV15,TRBJ1-3,many,TGTGCCACCAGCAGAGTTAATTCTGGAAACACCATATATTTT,CATSRVNSGNTIYF
NA,TRBV5-1,TRBJ2-2,NA,TGCGCCAGCAGCTTGCAGGGCGGCGCCGGGGAGCTGTTTTTT,CASSLQGGAGELFF
TRBD1,TRBV20-1,TRBJ1-4,many,TGCAGTGCTAGAGGGCCTGACAGGGGGCGGACAACTAATGAAAAACTGTTTTTT,CSARGPDRGRTTNEKLFF
TRBD1,TRBV6-5,TRBJ1-5,many,TGTGCCAGCAGTTACGCCGGGACAGGGAATCAGCCCCAGCATTTT,CASSYAGTGNQPQHF
NA,TRBV29-1,TRBJ2-2,many,TGCAGCGTTGCTGCTACACCCCCTCCCGGGGAGCTGTTTTTT,CSVAATPPPGELFF
NA,TRBV20-1,TRBJ2-3,few,TGCAGTGCCCCCCTTGGACCGATACTAAGCACAGATACGCAGTATTTT,CSAPLGPILSTDTQYF
NA,TRBV6-2/TRBV6-3,TRBJ2-5,NA,TGTGCCAGCACCCGACCGGTATGGCAAGAGACCCAGTACTTC,CASTRPVWQETQYF
NA,TRBV20-1,TRBJ1-5,NA,TGCAGTGCTAGAGCCGCCGGGACCTTAGTGCCCCAGCATTTT,CSARAAGTLVPQHF
NA,TRBV29-1,TRBJ2-2,many,TGCAGCGGATCAGTGCAGAACACCGGGGAGCTGTTTTTT,CSGSVQNTGELFF
NA,TRBV12-3/TRBV12-4,TRBJ2-7,many,TGTGCCAGCAGTTTAAAGGCCTACGAGCAGTACTTC,CASSLKAYEQYF
TRBD1,TRBV20-1,TRBJ1-5,many,TGCAGTGCTAGCATCACGACAGGGCGCAATCAGCCCCAGCATTTT,CSASITTGRNQPQHF
TRBD1,TRBV29-1,TRBJ2-3,many,TGCAGCGTTGAGGGGACAGGGGGCCCGGATACGCAGTATTTT,CSVEGTGGPDTQYF
TRBD2,TRBV9,TRBJ2-5,many,TGTGCCAGCAGCGTAGAGGGACTACAAGAGACCCAGTACTTC,CASSVEGLQETQYF
TRBD1,TRBV7-2,TRBJ1-3,few,TGTGCCAGCAGCTTAGAAACGCAGGGGGTTGGAAACACCATATATTTT,CASSLETQGVGNTIYF
NA,TRBV7-2,TRBJ2-7,many,TGTGCCAGCAGCTTAGAGCCAGGGCCGGGGGAGCAGTACTTC,CASSLEPGPGEQYF
NA,TRBV24-1,TRBJ2-1,many,TGTGCCACCAGTGATCCGTGGGAGTTACAGCAGTTCTTC,CATSDPWELQQFF
NA,TRBV20-1,TRBJ1-5,many,TGCAGTGCGTTCCGGGGCGGAGGCAATCAGCCCCAGCATTTT,CSAFRGGGNQPQHF
TRBD1,TRBV5-1,TRBJ2-1,NA,TGCGCCAGCAGCCGGGACAGGATCAACAATGAGCAGTTCTTC,CASSRDRINNEQFF
NA,TRBV6-5,TRBJ1-2,many,TGTGCCAGCAGAGAATACGGCGGCTACACCTTC,CASREYGGYTF
NA,TRBV18,TRBJ2-7,NA,TGTGCCAGCTCAGACGACAGCGGAACCTACGAGCAGTACTTC,CASSDDSGTYEQYF
NA,TRBV7-3,TRBJ2-1,NA,TGTGCCAGCAGCTTAAGATCCAGGGGAAGCTCCTACAATGAGCAGTTCTTC,CASSLRSRGSSYNEQFF
NA,TRBV15,TRBJ2-3,few,TGTGCCACCAGACGGGGCGGCACAGATACGCAGTATTTT,CATRRGGTDTQYF
NA,TRBV7-2,TRBJ2-2,NA,TGTGCCAGCAGCCTCGACAGTTTCACCGGGGAGCTGTTTTTT,CASSLDSFTGELFF
NA,TRBV7-9,TRBJ1-4,NA,TGTGCCAGCAGCTTAGATTTGAGGGAAGAAAAACTGTTTTTT,CASSLDLREEKLFF
NA,TRBV7-8,TRBJ2-5,few,TGTGCCAGCAGGTTGGGGGGCAGAGAGACCCAGTACTTC,CASRLGGRETQYF
TRBD1,TRBV4-2,TRBJ2-2,many,TGTGCCAGCAGCGGACGGGACAGGGAAAAAGGGGAGCTGTTTTTT,CASSGRDREKGELFF
NA,TRBV6-5,TRBJ2-7,many,TGTGCCAGCAGTTACGGGGGCAGGGGCGAGCAGTACTTC,CASSYGGRGEQYF
NA,TRBV20-1,TRBJ2-7,many,TGCAGTGCTGGGGTTTCGCGCGAGCAGTACTTC,CSAGVSREQYF
NA,TRBV12-3/TRBV12-4,TRBJ1-6,NA,TGTGCCAGCAGTCCCCCGGGATATAATTCACCCCTCCACTTT,CASSPPGYNSPLHF
NA,TRBV10-3,TRBJ2-2,NA,TGTGCCATCCGCCGGAACACCGGGGAGCTGTTTTTT,CAIRRNTGELFF
NA,TRBV13,TRBJ2-7,many,TGTGCCAGCAGCCTCGACAGGATGGCCAACGAGCAGTACTTC,CASSLDRMANEQYF
NA,TRBV29-1,TRBJ2-2,NA,TGCAGCGTGCCGGGACCCTTGGTCGGGGAGCTGTTTTTT,CSVPGPLVGELFF